The T cell receptor (beta chain) described here comes from a study of blood T cell repertoires in COVID-19. The method was immunoSEQ multiplex PCR; TCRdb's version includes in-frame clones alone and lacks a portion of them. This table has about 130,000 clones, 65% to 85% appearing once. CDR1 is LNHDA, CDR2 SQIVND, per germline (reference sequence). Trimming removed 3 bases from V and 10 bases from J, with 10 bases in between. This CDR3 is built from 13 residues. The genes are TRBV19 and TRBJ1-6; D uncertain. The sample was peripheral blood. The receptor was isolated from a woman over 75 with acute or convalescent COVID-19. The CDR3 bases are TGTGCCAGTAGTATGAGGGATTACTCACCCCTCCACTTT. Translating it yields CASSMRDYSPLHF.